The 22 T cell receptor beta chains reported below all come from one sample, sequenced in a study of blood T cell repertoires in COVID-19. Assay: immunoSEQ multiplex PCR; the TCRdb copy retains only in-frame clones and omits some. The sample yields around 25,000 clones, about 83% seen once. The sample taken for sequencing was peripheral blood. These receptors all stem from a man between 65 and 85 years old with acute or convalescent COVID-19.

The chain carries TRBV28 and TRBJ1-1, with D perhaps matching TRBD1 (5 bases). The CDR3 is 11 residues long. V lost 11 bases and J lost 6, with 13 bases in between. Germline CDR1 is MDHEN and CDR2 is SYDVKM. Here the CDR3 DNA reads TGTGCCGCTCAGGCGGGGCCTGAAGCTTTCTTT. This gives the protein CAAQAGPEAFF.

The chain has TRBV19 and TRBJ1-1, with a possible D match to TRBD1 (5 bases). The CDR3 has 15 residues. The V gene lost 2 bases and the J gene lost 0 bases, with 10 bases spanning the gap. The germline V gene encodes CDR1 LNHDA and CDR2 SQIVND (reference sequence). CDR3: CASSIRGFMNTEAFF. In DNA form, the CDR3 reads TGTGCCAGTAGTATAAGGGGTTTCATGAACACTGAAGCTTTCTTT.

This chain's CDR3 is CSVGVSGGANGELFF. CDR3 nucleotide sequence: TGCAGCGTTGGAGTGAGCGGGGGGGCGAACGGGGAGCTGTTTTTT. The chain combines TRBV29-1 with TRBJ2-2, with TRBD2 matching over 10 bases. The germline V gene encodes CDR1 SQVTM and CDR2 ANQGSEA. The CDR3 is made up of 15 amino acids. The ends lost 4 bases at V and 7 bases at J; junction bases unmatched: 9.

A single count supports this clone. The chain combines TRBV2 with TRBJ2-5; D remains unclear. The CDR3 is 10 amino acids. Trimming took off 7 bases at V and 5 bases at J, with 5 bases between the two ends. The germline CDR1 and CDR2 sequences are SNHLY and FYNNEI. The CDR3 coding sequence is TGTGCCAGCATGGAGGAGACCCAGTACTTC. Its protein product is CASMEETQYF.

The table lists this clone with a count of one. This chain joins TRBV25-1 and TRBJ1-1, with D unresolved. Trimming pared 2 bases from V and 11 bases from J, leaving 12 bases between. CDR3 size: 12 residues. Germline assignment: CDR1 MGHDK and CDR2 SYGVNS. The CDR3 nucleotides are TGTGCCAGCAGTGAACCTCCCCGAGGGGCTTTCTTT. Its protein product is CASSEPPRGAFF.

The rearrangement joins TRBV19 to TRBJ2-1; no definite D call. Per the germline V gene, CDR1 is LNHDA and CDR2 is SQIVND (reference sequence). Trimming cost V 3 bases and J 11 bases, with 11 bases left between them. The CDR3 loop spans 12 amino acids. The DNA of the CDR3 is TGTGCCAGTAGTATCGTTGCTACCAAGCAGTTCTTC. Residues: CASSIVATKQFF.

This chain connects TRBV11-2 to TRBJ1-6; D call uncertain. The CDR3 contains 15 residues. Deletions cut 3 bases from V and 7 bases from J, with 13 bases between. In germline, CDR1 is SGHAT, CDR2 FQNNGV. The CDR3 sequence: CASSLPTENNSPLHF. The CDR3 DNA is TGTGCCAGCAGCTTGCCCACAGAAAACAATTCACCCCTCCACTTT.

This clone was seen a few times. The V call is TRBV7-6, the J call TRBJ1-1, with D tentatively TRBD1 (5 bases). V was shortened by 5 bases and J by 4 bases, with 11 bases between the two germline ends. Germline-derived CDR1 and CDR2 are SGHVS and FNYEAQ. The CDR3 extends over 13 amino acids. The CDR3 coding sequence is TGTGCCAGCAGCAGGAGAGACAGCACTGAAGCTTTCTTT. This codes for CASSRRDSTEAFF.

The CDR3 region is CASTISNSNQPQHF. CDR3 nucleotide sequence: TGTGCCAGCACTATCTCGAATAGCAATCAGCCCCAGCATTTT. The chain is built from TRBV18 and TRBJ1-5; the D is unclear. The CDR3 is 14 amino acids. Germline CDR1 and CDR2: KGHSH and LQKENI. V shed 8 bases and J shed 0 bases, with 11 bases lying between them.

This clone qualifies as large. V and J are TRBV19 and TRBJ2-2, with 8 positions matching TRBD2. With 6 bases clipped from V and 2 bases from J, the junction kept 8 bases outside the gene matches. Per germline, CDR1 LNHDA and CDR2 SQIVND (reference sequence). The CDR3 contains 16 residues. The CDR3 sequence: CASSGLAAQNTGELFF. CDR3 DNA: TGTGCCAGTAGCGGACTAGCCGCACAAAACACCGGGGAGCTGTTTTTT.

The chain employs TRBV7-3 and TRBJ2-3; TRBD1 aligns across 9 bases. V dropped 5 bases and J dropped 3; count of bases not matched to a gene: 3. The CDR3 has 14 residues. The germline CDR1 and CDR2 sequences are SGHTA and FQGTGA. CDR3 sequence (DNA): TGTGCCAGCAGCCGGGACAGGGCGACAGATACGCAGTATTTT. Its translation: CASSRDRATDTQYF.

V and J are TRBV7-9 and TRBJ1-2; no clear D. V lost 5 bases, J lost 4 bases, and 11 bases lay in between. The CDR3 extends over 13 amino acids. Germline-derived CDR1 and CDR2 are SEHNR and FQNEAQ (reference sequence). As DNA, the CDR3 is TGTGCCAGCAGCGGAGACGGCGGCTATGGCTACACCTTC. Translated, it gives CASSGDGGYGYTF.

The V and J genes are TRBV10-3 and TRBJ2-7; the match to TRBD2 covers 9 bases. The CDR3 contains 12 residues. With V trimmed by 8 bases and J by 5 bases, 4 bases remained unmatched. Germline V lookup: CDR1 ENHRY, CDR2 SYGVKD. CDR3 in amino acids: CAIGGGRDEQYF. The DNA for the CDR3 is TGTGCCATCGGTGGCGGGAGGGACGAGCAGTACTTC.

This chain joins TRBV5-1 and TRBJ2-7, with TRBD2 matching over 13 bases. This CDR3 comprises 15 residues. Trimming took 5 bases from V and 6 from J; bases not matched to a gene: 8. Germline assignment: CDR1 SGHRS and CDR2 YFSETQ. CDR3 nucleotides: TGCGCCAGCAGTTTTGATGGACTAGCGGGAGCCGAGCAGTACTTC. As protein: CASSFDGLAGAEQYF. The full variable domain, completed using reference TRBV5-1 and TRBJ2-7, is KAGVTQTPRYLIKTRGQQVTLSCSPISGHRSVSWYQQTPGQGLQFLFEYFSETQRNKGNFPGRFSGRQFSNSRSEMNVSTLELGDSALYLCASSFDGLAGAEQYFGPGTRLTVT.

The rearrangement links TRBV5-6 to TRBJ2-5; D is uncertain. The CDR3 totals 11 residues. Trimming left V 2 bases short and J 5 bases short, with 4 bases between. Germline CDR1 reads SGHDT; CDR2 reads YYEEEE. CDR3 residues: CASSFLETQYF. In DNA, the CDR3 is TGTGCCAGCAGCTTCTTGGAGACCCAGTACTTC.

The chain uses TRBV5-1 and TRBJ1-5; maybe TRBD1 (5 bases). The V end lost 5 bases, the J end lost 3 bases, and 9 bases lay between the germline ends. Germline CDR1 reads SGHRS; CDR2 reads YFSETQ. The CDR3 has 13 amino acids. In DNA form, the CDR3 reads TGCGCCAGCAGTCAGGGTAACAATCAGCCCCAGCATTTT. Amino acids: CASSQGNNQPQHF.

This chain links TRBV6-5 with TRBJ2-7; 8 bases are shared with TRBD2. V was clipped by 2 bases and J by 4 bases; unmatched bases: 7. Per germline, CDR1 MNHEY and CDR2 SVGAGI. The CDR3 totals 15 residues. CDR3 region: CASSYLYGGAYEQYF. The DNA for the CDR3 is TGTGCCAGCAGTTACCTCTACGGGGGGGCTTACGAGCAGTACTTC.

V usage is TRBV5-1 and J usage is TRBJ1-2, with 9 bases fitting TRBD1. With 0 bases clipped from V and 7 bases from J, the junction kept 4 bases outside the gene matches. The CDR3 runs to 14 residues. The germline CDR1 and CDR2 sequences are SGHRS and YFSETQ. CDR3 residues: CASSLDRGQGGYTF. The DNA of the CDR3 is TGCGCCAGCAGCTTGGACAGGGGGCAAGGTGGCTACACCTTC.

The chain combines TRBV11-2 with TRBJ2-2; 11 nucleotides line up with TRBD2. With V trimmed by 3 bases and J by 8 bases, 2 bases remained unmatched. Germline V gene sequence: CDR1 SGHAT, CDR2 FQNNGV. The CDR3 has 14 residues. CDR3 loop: CASSFGTSGGELFF. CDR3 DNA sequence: TGTGCCAGCAGCTTCGGGACTAGCGGTGGGGAGCTGTTTTTT.

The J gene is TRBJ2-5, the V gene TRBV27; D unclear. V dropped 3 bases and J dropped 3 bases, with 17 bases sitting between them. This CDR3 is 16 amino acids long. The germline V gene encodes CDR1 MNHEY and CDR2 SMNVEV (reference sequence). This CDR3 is CASSFPTGNREETQYF. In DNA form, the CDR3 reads TGTGCCAGCAGTTTCCCAACCGGAAACAGAGAAGAGACCCAGTACTTC.

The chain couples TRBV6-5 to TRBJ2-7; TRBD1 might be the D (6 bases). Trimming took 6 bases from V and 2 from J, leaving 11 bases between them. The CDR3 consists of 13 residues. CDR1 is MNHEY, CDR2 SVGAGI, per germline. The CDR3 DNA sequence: TGTGCCAGCAGCAGGGACATGACCTACGAGCAGTACTTC. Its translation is CASSRDMTYEQYF.

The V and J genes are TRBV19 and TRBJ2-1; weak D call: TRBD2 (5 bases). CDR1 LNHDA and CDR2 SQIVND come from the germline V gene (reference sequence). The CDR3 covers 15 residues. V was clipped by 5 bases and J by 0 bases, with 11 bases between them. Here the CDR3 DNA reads TGTGCCAGTAGTGTTTTGGGGAGCTCCTACAATGAGCAGTTCTTC. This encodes CASSVLGSSYNEQFF.